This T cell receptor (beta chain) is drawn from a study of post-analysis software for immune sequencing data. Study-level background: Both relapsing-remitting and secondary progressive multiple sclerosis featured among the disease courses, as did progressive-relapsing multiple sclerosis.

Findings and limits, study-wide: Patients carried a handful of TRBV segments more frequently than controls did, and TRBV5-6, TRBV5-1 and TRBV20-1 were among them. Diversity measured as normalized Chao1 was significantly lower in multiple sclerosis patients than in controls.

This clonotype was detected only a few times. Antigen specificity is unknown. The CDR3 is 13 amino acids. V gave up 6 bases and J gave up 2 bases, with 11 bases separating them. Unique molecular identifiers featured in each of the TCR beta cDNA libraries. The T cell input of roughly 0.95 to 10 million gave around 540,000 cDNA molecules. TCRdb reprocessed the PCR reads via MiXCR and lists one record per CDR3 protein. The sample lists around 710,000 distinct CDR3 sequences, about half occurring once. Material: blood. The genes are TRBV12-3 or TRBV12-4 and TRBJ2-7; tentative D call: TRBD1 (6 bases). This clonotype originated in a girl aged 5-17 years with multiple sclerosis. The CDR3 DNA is TGTGCCAGCAGGCGCGGACAGCCCTACGAGCAGTACTTC. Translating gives CASRRGQPYEQYF.